These 7 T cell receptor beta chains share one sample of origin, sequenced in a study of shared clonotypes between healthy human individuals. Naivety among CD8 cells was defined by CD45RO negativity and positive CCR7 selection, thereby excluding terminally differentiated effector memory CD45RA+ cells. Data came from immunoSEQ multiplex PCR; TCRdb stores just in-frame clones and leaves some out. The repertoire includes about 2.1 million clones, around 95% of them detected once, and about 1.7% sits in the top ten. The specimen was naive CD8+ T cells from PBMCs. The receptors were gathered from a man aged 18 to 30 in good health. Some clones in this sample may be carry-over from other donors' samples.

For this clone: An end of the junction differs from the germline gene, which may be a read error. This chain links TRBV7-9 with TRBJ2-7, with TRBD2 matching over 7 bases. The V gene's germline CDR1 is SEHNR and CDR2 FQNEAQ (reference sequence). The CDR3 consists of 14 residues. CDR3 residues: CASTLAGVPYEQYF. The DNA of the CDR3 is TGTGCCAGCACCTTAGCGGGCGTCCCCTACGAGCAGTACTTC.

V gene TRBV7-3 combines with J gene TRBJ2-1, with 9 bases aligning to TRBD1. The J segment lost 3 bases and the V segment lost 4 bases, leaving 4 bases of the junction unmatched. The CDR3 consists of 15 residues. Germline V lookup: CDR1 SGHTA, CDR2 FQGTGA. CDR3 bases: TGTGCCAGCAGCTGGACAGGGGATTACTACAATGAGCAGTTCTTC. Translated, it gives CASSWTGDYYNEQFF.

The CDR3: CASTGTSGRAYEQYF. Written as DNA, the CDR3 is TGTGCCAGCACCGGGACTAGCGGGAGGGCGTATGAGCAGTACTTC. This chain joins TRBV28 and TRBJ2-7; 16 positions match TRBD2. This CDR3 has 15 amino acids. With V trimmed by 7 bases and J by 7 bases, 7 bases remained unmatched. Germline CDR1 and CDR2: MDHEN and SYDVKM.

The rearrangement uses TRBV2 and TRBJ2-1; TRBD1 might be the D (5 bases). The CDR3 runs to 15 residues. CDR1 and CDR2 from the germline V gene are SNHLY and FYNNEI. Trimming removed 2 bases from V and 2 bases from J, with 10 bases in between. The CDR3 bases are TGTGCCAGCAGTGAAAGGGGAATCCCCTACAATGAGCAGTTCTTC. Translated, it gives CASSERGIPYNEQFF. Full variable domain (remainder filled in from reference TRBV2 and TRBJ2-1): EPEVTQTPSHQVTQMGQEVILRCVPISNHLYFYWYRQILGQKVEFLVSFYNNEISEKSEIFDDQFSVERPDGSNFTLKIRSTKLEDSAMYFCASSERGIPYNEQFFGPGTRLTVL.

The DNA of the CDR3 is TGTGCCAGCAGCTTGGCCGGCGGGGGGAACACTGAAGCTTTCTTT. Translation gives CASSLAGGGNTEAFF. The chain combines TRBV5-8 with TRBJ1-1; TRBD1 might be the D (5 bases). V was shortened by 0 bases and J by 1 base, with 10 bases between the two germline ends. Germline CDR1 is SGHTS and CDR2 is YDEGEE. The CDR3 is 15 amino acids.

In regard to this clone: The sample holds other DNA sequences that translate to the same CDR3. The gene calls are TRBV30 and TRBJ2-7; TRBD1 matches 7 bases. V was pared by 1 base and J by 7 bases, with 1 base of the junction left unmatched. Germline CDR1 GTSNPN, CDR2 SVGIG (reference sequence). The CDR3 consists of 11 residues. This chain's CDR3 is CAWSDRGEQYF. The CDR3 bases are TGTGCCTGGAGTGACAGGGGAGAGCAGTACTTC.

This rearrangement joins TRBV4-2 to TRBJ2-5; 9 bases align to TRBD1. J was trimmed by 2 bases and V by 6 bases; bases with no gene match: 10. The CDR3 is 16 residues long. Germline V gene lookup returns CDR1 LGHNA and CDR2 YNFKEQ. The CDR3 is CASRLLEGTGQETQYF. The CDR3 bases are TGTGCCAGCAGACTACTAGAGGGGACAGGGCAAGAGACCCAGTACTTC.